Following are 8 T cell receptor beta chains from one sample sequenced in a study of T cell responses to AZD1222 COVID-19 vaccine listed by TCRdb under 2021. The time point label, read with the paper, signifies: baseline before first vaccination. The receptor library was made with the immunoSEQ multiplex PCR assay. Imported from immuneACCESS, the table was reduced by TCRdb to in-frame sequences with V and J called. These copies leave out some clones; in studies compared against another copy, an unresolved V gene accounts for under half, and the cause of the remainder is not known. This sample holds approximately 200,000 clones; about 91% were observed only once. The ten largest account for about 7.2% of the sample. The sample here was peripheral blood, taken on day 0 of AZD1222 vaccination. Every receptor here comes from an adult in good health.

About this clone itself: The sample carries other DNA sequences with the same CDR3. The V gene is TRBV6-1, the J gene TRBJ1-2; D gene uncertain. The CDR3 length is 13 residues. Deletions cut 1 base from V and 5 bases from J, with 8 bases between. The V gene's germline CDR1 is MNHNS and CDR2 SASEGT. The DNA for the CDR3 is TGTGCCAGCAGTGAAGATGGAAGGTATGGCTACACCTTC. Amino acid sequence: CASSEDGRYGYTF.

The CDR3: CASSLAPGYGQETQYF. CDR3 DNA: TGTGCCAGCAGCCTAGCGCCGGGATATGGGCAAGAGACCCAGTACTTC. The genes are TRBV11-2 and TRBJ2-5, with D perhaps TRBD2 (6 bases). Germline CDR1 SGHAT, CDR2 FQNNGV. Trimming took 5 bases from V and 2 from J, leaving 18 bases between them. The CDR3 runs 16 residues.

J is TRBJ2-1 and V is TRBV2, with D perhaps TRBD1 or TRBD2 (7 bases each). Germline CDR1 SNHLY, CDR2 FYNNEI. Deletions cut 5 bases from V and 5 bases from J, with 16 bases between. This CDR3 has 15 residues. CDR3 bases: TGTGCCAGCAGTCCCAGACAGGGAGGGGACAATGAGCAGTTCTTC. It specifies CASSPRQGGDNEQFF.

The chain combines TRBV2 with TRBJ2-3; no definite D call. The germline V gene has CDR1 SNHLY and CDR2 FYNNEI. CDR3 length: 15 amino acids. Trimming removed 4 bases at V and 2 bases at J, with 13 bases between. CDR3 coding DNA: TGTGCCAGCAGTGTATTGTCTCAGTCCACAGATACGCAGTATTTT. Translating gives CASSVLSQSTDTQYF. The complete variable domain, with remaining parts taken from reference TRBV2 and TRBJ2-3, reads EPEVTQTPSHQVTQMGQEVILRCVPISNHLYFYWYRQILGQKVEFLVSFYNNEISEKSEIFDDQFSVERPDGSNFTLKIRSTKLEDSAMYFCASSVLSQSTDTQYFGPGTRLTVL.

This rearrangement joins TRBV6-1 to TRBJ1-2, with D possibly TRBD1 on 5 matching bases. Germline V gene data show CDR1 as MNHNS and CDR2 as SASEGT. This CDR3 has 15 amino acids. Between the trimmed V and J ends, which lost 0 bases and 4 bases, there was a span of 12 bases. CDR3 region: CASSEAGGIGYGYTF. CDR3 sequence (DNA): TGTGCCAGCAGTGAAGCGGGGGGTATTGGCTATGGCTACACCTTC.

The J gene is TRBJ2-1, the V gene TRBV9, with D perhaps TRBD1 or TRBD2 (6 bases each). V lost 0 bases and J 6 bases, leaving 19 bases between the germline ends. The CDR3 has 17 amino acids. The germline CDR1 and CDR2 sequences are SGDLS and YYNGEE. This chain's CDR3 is CASSVATGAVGANEQFF. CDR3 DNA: TGTGCCAGCAGCGTAGCTACGGGGGCAGTTGGGGCCAATGAGCAGTTCTTC.

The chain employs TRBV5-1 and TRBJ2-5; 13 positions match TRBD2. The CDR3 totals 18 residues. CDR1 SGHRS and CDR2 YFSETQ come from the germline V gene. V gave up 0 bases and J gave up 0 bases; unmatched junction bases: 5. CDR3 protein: CASSLGGLAGSHQETQYF. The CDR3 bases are TGCGCCAGCAGCTTGGGGGGACTAGCGGGGAGTCACCAAGAGACCCAGTACTTC.

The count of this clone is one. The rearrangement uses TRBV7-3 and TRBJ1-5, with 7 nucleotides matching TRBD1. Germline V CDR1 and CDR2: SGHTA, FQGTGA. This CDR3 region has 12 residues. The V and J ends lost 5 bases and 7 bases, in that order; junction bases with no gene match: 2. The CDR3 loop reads CASSPGGQPQHF. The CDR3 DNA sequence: TGTGCCAGCAGCCCAGGGGGACAGCCCCAGCATTTT. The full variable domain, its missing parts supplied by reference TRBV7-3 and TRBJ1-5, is GAGVSQTPSNKVTEKGKYVELRCDPISGHTALYWYRQSLGQGPEFLIYFQGTGAADDSGLPNDRFFAVRPEGSVSTLKIQRTERGDSAVYLCASSPGGQPQHFGDGTRLSIL.